The 2 T cell receptor beta chains listed next were all sequenced from one sample in a study of cytomegalovirus exposure and HLA in healthy donors. Sequenced by immunoSEQ multiplex PCR; TCRdb stores in-frame clones only, minus some. The sample carries 300,000 to 450,000 clones, roughly 85% recorded once. Sequencing input: PBMCs. The receptors shown here come from a woman younger than 30 in good health and CMV-seronegative.

The chain combines TRBV19 with TRBJ1-2; D not certain. The CDR3 extends over 13 amino acids. CDR1 is LNHDA, CDR2 SQIVND, per germline (reference sequence). Deletions cut 3 bases from V and 2 bases from J, with 7 bases between. The DNA of the CDR3 is TGTGCCAGTAGTATCAGACAAAACTATGGCTACACCTTC. It encodes CASSIRQNYGYTF. Full variable domain (rest looked up from reference TRBV19 and TRBJ1-2): DGGITQSPKYLFRKEGQNVTLSCEQNLNHDAMYWYRQDPGQGLRLIYYSQIVNDFQKGDIAEGYSVSREKKESFPLTVTSAQKNPTAFYLCASSIRQNYGYTFGSGTRLTVV.

Notes on this clone: The same CDR3 is also encoded by other DNA sequences in this sample. This chain joins TRBV6-1 and TRBJ1-1; no reliable D call. CDR3 length: 13 amino acids. CDR1 and CDR2 (germline): MNHNS, SASEGT. Trimming pared 11 bases from V and 0 bases from J, leaving 13 bases between. The CDR3 DNA reads as TGTGCCTCAAGCCGGGGAATGAACACTGAAGCTTTCTTT. Translated: CASSRGMNTEAFF.